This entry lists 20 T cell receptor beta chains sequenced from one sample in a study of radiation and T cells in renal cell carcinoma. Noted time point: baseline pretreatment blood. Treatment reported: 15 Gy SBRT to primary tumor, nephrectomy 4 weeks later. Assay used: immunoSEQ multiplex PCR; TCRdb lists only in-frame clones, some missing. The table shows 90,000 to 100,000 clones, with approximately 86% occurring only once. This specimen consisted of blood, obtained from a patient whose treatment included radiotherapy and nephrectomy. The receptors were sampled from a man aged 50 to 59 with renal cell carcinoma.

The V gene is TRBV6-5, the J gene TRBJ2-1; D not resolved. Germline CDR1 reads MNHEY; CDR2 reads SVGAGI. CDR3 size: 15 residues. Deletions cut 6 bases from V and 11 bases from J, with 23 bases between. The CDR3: CASSPNYLSDEKQFF. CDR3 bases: TGTGCCAGCAGCCCTAACTATTTATCGGACGAGAAGCAGTTCTTC.

The CDR3 DNA follows: TGTGCCAGCAGCTCTCATCATGTCACTGGAAACACCATATATTTT. As protein: CASSSHHVTGNTIYF. The chain recombines TRBV9 with TRBJ1-3; D gene uncertain. CDR3 length: 15 residues. The V end lost 4 bases, the J end lost 2 bases, and 13 bases lay between the germline ends. Germline V CDR1 and CDR2: SGDLS, YYNGEE.

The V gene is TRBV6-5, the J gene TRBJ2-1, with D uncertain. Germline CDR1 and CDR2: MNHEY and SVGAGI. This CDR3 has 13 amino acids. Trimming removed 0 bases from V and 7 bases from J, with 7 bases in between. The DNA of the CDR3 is TGTGCCAGCAGTTACTCTTCCAGAAATGAGCAGTTCTTC. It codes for CASSYSSRNEQFF.

CDR3 region: CASSGWTSGFYNEQFF. In DNA form, the CDR3 reads TGTGCCAGCAGTGGATGGACTAGCGGGTTCTACAATGAGCAGTTCTTC. This chain uses TRBV6-6 with TRBJ2-1; 11 nucleotides align to TRBD2. With 5 bases clipped from V and 3 bases from J, the junction kept 6 bases outside the gene matches. This CDR3 spans 16 amino acids. Germline V gives CDR1 MNHNY, CDR2 SVGAGI (reference sequence).

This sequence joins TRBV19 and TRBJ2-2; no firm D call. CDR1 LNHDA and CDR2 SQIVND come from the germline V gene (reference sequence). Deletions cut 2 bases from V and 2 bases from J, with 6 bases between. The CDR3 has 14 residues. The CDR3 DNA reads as TGTGCCAGTAGTATAATACAAAACACCGGGGAGCTGTTTTTT. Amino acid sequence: CASSIIQNTGELFF.

The CDR3 bases are TGTGCCAGCAGTGGGGATCGGGAGTCTACAGATACGCAGTATTTT. It encodes CASSGDRESTDTQYF. The rearrangement links TRBV2 to TRBJ2-3; D might be TRBD2 (6 bases). The CDR3 has 15 residues. Germline assignment: CDR1 SNHLY and CDR2 FYNNEI. V was shortened by 4 bases and J by 3 bases, with 14 bases between the two germline ends.

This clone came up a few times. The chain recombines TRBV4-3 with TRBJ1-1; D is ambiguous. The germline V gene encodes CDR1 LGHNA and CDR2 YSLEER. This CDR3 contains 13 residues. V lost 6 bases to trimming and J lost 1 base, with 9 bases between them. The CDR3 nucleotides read TGCGCCAGCAGTCTGTACCGGAACACTGAAGCTTTCTTT. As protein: CASSLYRNTEAFF.

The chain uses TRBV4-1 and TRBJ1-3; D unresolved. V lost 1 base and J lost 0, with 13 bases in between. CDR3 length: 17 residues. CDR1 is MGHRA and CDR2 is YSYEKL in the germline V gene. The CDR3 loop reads CASSQAPRSYSGNTIYF. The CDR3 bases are TGCGCCAGCAGCCAAGCCCCCAGAAGTTACTCTGGAAACACCATATATTTT.

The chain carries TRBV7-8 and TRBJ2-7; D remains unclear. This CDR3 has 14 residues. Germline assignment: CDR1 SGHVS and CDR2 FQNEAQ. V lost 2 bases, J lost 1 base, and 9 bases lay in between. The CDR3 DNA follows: TGTGCCAGCAGCTTACAGGAGACTTCCTACGAGCAGTACTTC. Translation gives CASSLQETSYEQYF.

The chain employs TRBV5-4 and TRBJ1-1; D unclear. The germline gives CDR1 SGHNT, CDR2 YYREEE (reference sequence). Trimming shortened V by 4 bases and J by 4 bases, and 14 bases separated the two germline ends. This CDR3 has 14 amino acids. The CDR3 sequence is CASSPRAETTEAFF. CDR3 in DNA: TGTGCCAGCAGCCCCCGAGCTGAGACCACTGAAGCTTTCTTT.

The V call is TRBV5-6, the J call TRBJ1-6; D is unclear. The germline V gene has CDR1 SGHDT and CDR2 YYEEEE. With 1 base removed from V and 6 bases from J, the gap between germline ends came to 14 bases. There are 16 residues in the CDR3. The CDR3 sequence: CASSLLSDASNSPLHF. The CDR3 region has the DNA TGTGCCAGCAGCTTGCTGTCGGACGCCTCTAATTCACCCCTCCACTTT.

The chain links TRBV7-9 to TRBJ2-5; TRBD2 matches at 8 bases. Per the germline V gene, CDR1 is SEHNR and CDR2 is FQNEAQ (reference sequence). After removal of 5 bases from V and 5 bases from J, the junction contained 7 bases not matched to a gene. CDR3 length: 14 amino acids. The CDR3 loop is CASSRGGTVETQYF. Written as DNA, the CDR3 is TGTGCCAGCAGCCGCGGGGGGACGGTCGAGACCCAGTACTTC.

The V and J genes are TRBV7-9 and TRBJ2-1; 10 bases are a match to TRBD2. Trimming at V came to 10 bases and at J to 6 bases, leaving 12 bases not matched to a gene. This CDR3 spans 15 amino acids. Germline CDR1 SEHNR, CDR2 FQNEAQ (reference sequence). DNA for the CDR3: TGTGCCACCACAAGAAGGGGACTAGCGTCCAATGAGCAGTTCTTC. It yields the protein CATTRRGLASNEQFF. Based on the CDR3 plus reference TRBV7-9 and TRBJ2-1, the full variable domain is DTGVSQNPRHKITKRGQNVTFRCDPISEHNRLYWYRQTLGQGPEFLTYFQNEAQLEKSRLLSDRFSAERPKGSFSTLEIQRTEQGDSAMYLCATTRRGLASNEQFFGPGTRLTVL.

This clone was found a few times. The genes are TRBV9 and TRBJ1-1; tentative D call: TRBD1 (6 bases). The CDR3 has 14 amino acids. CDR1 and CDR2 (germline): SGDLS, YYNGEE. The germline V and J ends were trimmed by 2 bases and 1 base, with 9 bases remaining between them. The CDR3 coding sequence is TGTGCCAGCAGCGTTACAGGGTCGAACACTGAAGCTTTCTTT. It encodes CASSVTGSNTEAFF. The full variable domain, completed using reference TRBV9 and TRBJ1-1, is DSGVTQTPKHLITATGQRVTLRCSPRSGDLSVYWYQQSLDQGLQFLIQYYNGEERAKGNILERFSAQQFPDLHSELNLSSLELGDSALYFCASSVTGSNTEAFFGQGTRLTVV.

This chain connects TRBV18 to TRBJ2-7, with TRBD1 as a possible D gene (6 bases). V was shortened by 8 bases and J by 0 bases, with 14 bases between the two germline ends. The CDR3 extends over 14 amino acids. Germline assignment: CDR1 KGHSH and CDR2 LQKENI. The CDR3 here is CASPNRDNSYEQYF. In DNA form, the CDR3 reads TGTGCCAGCCCCAACCGGGACAACTCCTACGAGCAGTACTTC.

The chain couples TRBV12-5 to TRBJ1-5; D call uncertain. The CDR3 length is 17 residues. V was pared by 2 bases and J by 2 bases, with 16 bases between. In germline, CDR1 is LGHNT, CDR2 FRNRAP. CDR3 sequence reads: CASGLTSKSSGNQPQHF. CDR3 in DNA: TGTGCTAGTGGTTTGACCTCCAAGTCCTCGGGCAATCAGCCCCAGCATTTT.

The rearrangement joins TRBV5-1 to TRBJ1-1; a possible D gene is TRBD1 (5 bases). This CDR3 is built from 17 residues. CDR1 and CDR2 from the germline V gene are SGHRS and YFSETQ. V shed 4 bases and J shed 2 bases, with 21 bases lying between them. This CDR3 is CASSRKTGPNINTEAFF. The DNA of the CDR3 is TGCGCCAGCAGCCGGAAGACGGGGCCCAACATTAACACTGAAGCTTTCTTT.

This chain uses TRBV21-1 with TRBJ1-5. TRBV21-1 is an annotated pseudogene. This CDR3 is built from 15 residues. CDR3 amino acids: CASSKVSYCNQPQHF. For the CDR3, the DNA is TGTGCCAGCAGCAAAGTGTCCTATTGCAATCAGCCCCAGCATTTT.

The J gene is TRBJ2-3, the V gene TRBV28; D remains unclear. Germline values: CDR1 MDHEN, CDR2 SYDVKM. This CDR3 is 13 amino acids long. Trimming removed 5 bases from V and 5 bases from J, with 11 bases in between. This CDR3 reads CASSPWSQDTQYF. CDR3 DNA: TGTGCCAGCAGTCCTTGGTCCCAAGATACGCAGTATTTT. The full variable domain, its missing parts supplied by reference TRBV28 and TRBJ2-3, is DVKVTQSSRYLVKRTGEKVFLECVQDMDHENMFWYRQDPGLGLRLIYFSYDVKMKEKGDIPEGYSVSREKKERFSLILESASTNQTSMYLCASSPWSQDTQYFGPGTRLTVL.

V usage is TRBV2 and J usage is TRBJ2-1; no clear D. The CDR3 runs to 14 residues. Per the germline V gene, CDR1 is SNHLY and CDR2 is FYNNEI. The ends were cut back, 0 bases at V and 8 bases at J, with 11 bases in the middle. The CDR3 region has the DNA TGTGCCAGCAGTGAAGCGCATCCCCCTGATGAGCAGTTCTTC. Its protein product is CASSEAHPPDEQFF.